The text below deals with one T cell receptor beta chain. The target antigen is unknown. The data were taken from a study of B cell selection in AIRE deficiency. Study results and limitations: Only 9.3% of 3,500 to 4,500 shared Treg sequences were patient-specific; 31.6% healthy-specific. Shared Treg sequences had shorter CDR3s, biased toward rearrangements with few non-templated insertions. Approximately 29% of healthy-shared Treg TCRbeta sequences appeared in patient Tconv cells.

TCRdb's table, derived via immunoSEQ multiplex PCR, lists solely in-frame clones and lacks some. The sample yields about 22,000 clones, around 90% seen once. Regulatory T cells were sorted as CD4+CD25hiCD127low/negative. CDR1 and CDR2 (germline): MNHNY, SVGAGI (reference sequence). The V gene lost 6 bases and the J gene lost 2 bases, with 7 bases spanning the gap. The CDR3 covers 13 residues. The V and J genes are TRBV6-6 and TRBJ2-2; no definite D call. Sequencing was done on a sample of CD4+CD25+ Tregs sorted from PBMCs. The receptor's source is a human donor in good health. Here the CDR3 reads CASRLPNTGELFF. CDR3 bases: TGTGCCAGCAGACTTCCCAACACCGGGGAGCTGTTTTTT.